This T cell receptor beta chain was identified in a study of CD8+CD57+ T cells in acquired aplastic anemia. Study in general: When averaged, DNA from sorted CD4+ and CD8+ cells came to approximately 3.2 ug.

Whole-study findings and limits: Common to patients and controls were twenty-nine CD8+ CDR3 sequences.

Those patients picked for sequencing had displayed CD8+CD57+ cell expansion on flow cytometry. Therapy had not been given to patients before blood sampling. Researchers used genomic DNA as the template to profile TCR beta VDJ and CDR3. TCRdb reprocessed the reads via MiXCR and lists one record per CDR3 protein. Among roughly 250,000 distinct CDR3 sequences listed, about 44% were seen once. With respect to this clonotype: What it binds is unknown.

This TCR derives from a human donor with aplastic anemia. The sample taken for sequencing was sorted CD4+, CD8+, or CD8+CD57+ T cells (not recorded which) from PBMCs.

Here the CDR3 DNA reads TGTGCCAGCAGCATCGGTGCGCGTAATGAGCAGTTCTTC. Its translation: CASSIGARNEQFF. The chain joins TRBV7-4 to TRBJ2-1; D is undetermined. With 5 bases removed from V and 7 bases from J, the gap between germline ends came to 12 bases. This CDR3 is built from 13 residues. Germline V gives CDR1 SGHVT, CDR2 SQSDAQ.